This record covers a single T cell receptor beta chain. Clones were sequenced by immunoSEQ multiplex PCR, and TCRdb holds only the in-frame ones, with some missing. Seen here are approximately 280,000 clones, around 85% observed once, and the top ten hold 4% to 6%. This record belongs to a study of blood T cell repertoires in COVID-19. The source is a man aged 45 to 65 with active or convalescent COVID-19. The sample consisted of peripheral blood.

CDR3 region: CASSQSGPLHF. CDR3 DNA sequence: TGTGCCAGCAGCCAGTCCGGTCCCCTCCACTTT. This rearrangement joins TRBV4-2 to TRBJ1-6; D is unresolved. Germline V gives CDR1 LGHNA, CDR2 YNFKEQ. Trimming removed 3 bases at V and 13 bases at J, with 7 bases between. The CDR3 has 11 amino acids.